Listed below are T cell receptor beta chains from one sample, sequenced in a study of T cell repertoires in cytomegalovirus infection. A single record per CDR3 protein comes from TCRdb applying MiXCR to the reads. The sample carries about 830,000 distinct CDR3 sequences, approximately 32% recorded once. Their target antigens are unknown. The sequences come from cultured CD8+ T cells from PBMCs, collected from culture after CMV antigen stimulation. All receptors come from a human donor in good health (CMV status not recorded). Some clones in this sample may be carry-over from other donors' samples. The conserved cysteine and the conserved F or W are not part of the CDR3 here. The size field is filled for only some rows; it gives once, few, many or a size class.

size: NA
V: TRBV7-2
J: TRBJ2-1
CDR3: ASRGLAGGQYEQF

size: NA
V: TRBV6-1
J: TRBJ2-3
CDR3: ASTLDRWDDTQY

size: NA
V: TRBV6-5
J: TRBJ2-7
CDR3: ASSKNRDRNYEQY

size: few
V: TRBV6-4
J: TRBJ1-2
CDR3: ASKLGQGPNYGYT

size: NA
V: TRBV7-9
J: TRBJ2-3
CDR3: ASSSSSGGMQY

size: few
V: TRBV4-3
J: TRBJ2-2
CDR3: ASSPLPLSGELF

size: NA
V: TRBV7-9
J: TRBJ1-6
CDR3: ASSLDCDNRSPLH

size: NA
V: TRBV12-5
J: TRBJ2-5
CDR3: ASGLGTQETQY

size: NA
V: TRBV5-1
J: TRBJ2-1
CDR3: ASSGGDRGVSYNEQF

size: NA
V: TRBV27
J: TRBJ2-7
CDR3: ASSPLDGTGSYEQY

size: NA
V: TRBV20-1
J: TRBJ1-4
CDR3: SARAGATNEKLF

size: many
V: TRBV12-3/TRBV12-4
J: TRBJ2-5
CDR3: ASSIHGETQY

size: few
V: TRBV7-2
J: TRBJ2-5
CDR3: ASSLVAPGGGETQY

size: NA
V: TRBV4-1
J: TRBJ2-3
CDR3: ASSHWALEDADTQY

size: once
V: TRBV27
J: TRBJ2-1
CDR3: ASSHLRNAGDYNEQF

size: NA
V: TRBV5-6
J: TRBJ2-2
CDR3: ASSLGRRADTGELF

size: NA
V: TRBV6-1
J: TRBJ2-5
CDR3: ASPGTIQETQY

size: NA
V: TRBV6-6
J: TRBJ1-1
CDR3: ASGPQASNTEAF

size: few
V: TRBV19
J: TRBJ1-2
CDR3: ASRSRDSSNYGYT

size: many
V: TRBV7-6
J: TRBJ2-1
CDR3: ASTLVGGAIDEQF

size: NA
V: TRBV4-2
J: TRBJ1-1
CDR3: ASSQDPSLAGGTKAF

size: NA
V: TRBV29-1
J: TRBJ2-2
CDR3: SVGTPNTGELF

size: NA
V: TRBV6-2/TRBV6-3
J: TRBJ2-5
CDR3: ASNLVGETQY

size: NA
V: TRBV27
J: TRBJ2-7
CDR3: ASSPLLGTVSEQY

size: NA
V: TRBV29-1
J: TRBJ1-4
CDR3: SVEERVANEKLF

size: NA
V: TRBV2
J: TRBJ1-5
CDR3: ASQRVGWDSNQPQH

size: NA
V: TRBV4-1
J: TRBJ1-5
CDR3: ASTPQSDSNQPQH

size: few
V: TRBV11-2
J: TRBJ2-1
CDR3: ASRLTPSSYNEQF

size: many
V: TRBV7-9
J: TRBJ2-7
CDR3: ASSLVDRSEQY

size: NA
V: TRBV6-5
J: TRBJ1-2
CDR3: ASCRDRGSSGYT